This T cell receptor beta chain was sequenced in a study of cytomegalovirus exposure and HLA in healthy donors. CDR1 LNHDA and CDR2 SQIVND come from the germline V gene (reference sequence). Germline trimming cut 3 bases from V and 4 bases from J; bases unmatched to any gene: 8. This CDR3 has 15 amino acids. It was with 60 Vbeta and 13 Jbeta primers that the PCR ran. Using immunoSEQ multiplex PCR, the repertoire was profiled, and TCRdb retains in-frame clones only, with some absent. Of roughly 290,000 clones in the sample, 85% to 90% were seen once. The chain links TRBV19 to TRBJ1-2; 7 positions agree with TRBD1. Sequenced material: PBMCs. This sequence was found in a woman under 30 in good health and CMV-seronegative. CDR3 DNA sequence: TGTGCCAGTAGTATTAGGGACAGAGACATCTATGGCTACACCTTC. Its translation: CASSIRDRDIYGYTF.